This T cell receptor beta chain was recovered during a study of siplizumab effects on memory and regulatory T cells. Regarding the study as a whole: Memory cells seemed less diverse than naive T cells, which seemed major alloresponse contributors. Alloreactive sequences traceable to unstimulated CD4+ memory cells were significantly reduced by siplizumab.

The CDR3 has 14 amino acids. Trimming cost V 8 bases and J 6 bases; bases outside gene matches: 6. CDR1 is SNHLY and CDR2 is FYNNEI in the germline V gene. Sequencing used immunoSEQ multiplex PCR; TCRdb keeps in-frame clones, though not all of them. Of about 100,000 clones in the sample, approximately 92% were seen once. Remarks on this clone: Its matching antigen is unknown.

This clonotype was sampled from a human donor in good health. Some clones in this sample may be carry-over from other donors' samples. This chain connects TRBV2 to TRBJ2-2, with 10 bases aligning to TRBD2. Material: CD4+ T cells sorted from blood. CDR3 residues: CASVEREGPGELFF. CDR3 DNA sequence: TGTGCCAGCGTCGAGCGGGAGGGCCCCGGGGAGCTGTTTTTT.